Each of the 21 T cell receptor beta chains below was sequenced from the same sample in a study of T cells in Graves' hyperthyroidism and ophthalmopathy. Regions amplified from RNA transcripts were the TCR beta CDR3 regions. Carried out on the TCR CDR3, a first-round RT-PCR used the HTBI primer set. TCRdb reanalysed the multiplex PCR reads using MiXCR and keeps one entry per CDR3 protein. The sample has hundreds of thousands of distinct CDR3 sequences; over 20% are singletons. Sequenced input: blood. Receptors originate from a woman aged 40 to 50 with Graves' ophthalmopathy.

This clonotype was detected ten times or more. The chain combines TRBV6-1 with TRBJ2-7; 13 nucleotides align to TRBD2. The trim removed 4 bases at V and 3 bases at J, leaving 6 bases unmatched. This CDR3 spans 16 amino acids. The V gene's germline CDR1 is MNHNS and CDR2 SASEGT. The CDR3 is CASSGTTSGRFYEQYF. The CDR3 region has the DNA TGTGCCAGCAGTGGAACGACTAGCGGGAGGTTCTACGAGCAGTACTTC.

This clonotype was detected ten times or more. The V gene is TRBV9, the J gene TRBJ2-3, with unresolved D. The V gene lost 0 bases and the J gene lost 3 bases, with 11 bases spanning the gap. This CDR3 spans 15 amino acids. Per germline, CDR1 SGDLS and CDR2 YYNGEE. CDR3 protein: CASSVGSYTTDTQYF. CDR3 DNA sequence: TGTGCCAGCAGCGTAGGTAGCTATACTACAGATACGCAGTATTTT.

This rearrangement joins TRBV6-2 or TRBV6-3 to TRBJ1-1; D might be TRBD1 (6 bases). The CDR3 has 18 amino acids. Trimming took 0 bases from V and 1 from J, leaving 18 bases between them. CDR1 and CDR2 (germline): MNHEY, SVGEGT. CDR3 DNA sequence: TGTGCCAGCAGTTACTCTCGGGGGCGGGGGGTCTCGAACACTGAAGCTTTCTTT. It codes for CASSYSRGRGVSNTEAFF.

V usage is TRBV6-5 and J usage is TRBJ1-2; D unclear. This CDR3 is built from 13 residues. The V gene lost 4 bases and the J gene lost 4 bases, with 10 bases spanning the gap. Per the germline V gene, CDR1 is MNHEY and CDR2 is SVGAGI. In nucleotides, the CDR3 is TGTGCCAGCAGTTTAAGTTCGACCTATGGCTACACCTTC. Encoded protein: CASSLSSTYGYTF.

At least ten counts were recorded for this clonotype. The chain is built from TRBV5-1 and TRBJ1-2; D gene unclear. CDR3 length equals 14 residues. Per the germline V gene, CDR1 is SGHRS and CDR2 is YFSETQ. Trimming took 4 bases from V and 8 from J, leaving 18 bases between them. The CDR3: CASSPDVGYGGYTF. The CDR3 DNA sequence: TGCGCCAGCAGCCCCGACGTGGGGTATGGGGGCTACACCTTC.

Concerning this clonotype itself: A much larger clone differs from this one at a single base, so this may be a read error. The rearrangement joins TRBV3-1 to TRBJ2-5; 7 bases are shared with TRBD2. J was trimmed by 0 bases and V by 2 bases; bases with no gene match: 6. The CDR3 runs 16 residues. CDR1 is LGHDT and CDR2 is YNNKEL in the germline V gene (reference sequence). The CDR3 nucleotides read TGTGCCAGCAGCCAATCGACTAGCTACTACCAAGAGACCCAGTACTTC. It codes for CASSQSTSYYQETQYF.

In DNA, the CDR3 is TGTGCCAGCAGGCCGAGGACAGGGTTCGACGAGACCCAGTACTTC. Its protein is CASRPRTGFDETQYF. The V call is TRBV12-3 or TRBV12-4, the J call TRBJ2-5, with TRBD1 matching 8 bases. V trimming: 6 bases; J trimming: 5 bases; junction bases outside the gene matches: 11. There are 15 residues in the CDR3.

The sample holds many counts of this clonotype. The CDR3 nucleotides are TGTGCCAGCAGTTTATCTCAGGGGCCGAGGGAGACCCAGTACTTC. Amino acid sequence: CASSLSQGPRETQYF. V gene TRBV27 combines with J gene TRBJ2-5; TRBD1 might be the D (6 bases). CDR1 is MNHEY, CDR2 SMNVEV, per germline (reference sequence). The CDR3 extends over 15 amino acids. With 0 bases removed from V and 5 bases from J, the gap between germline ends came to 13 bases.

In its sample, this clonotype was seen many times. V is TRBV27 and J is TRBJ2-2, with D unresolved. This CDR3 has 17 residues. The V gene's germline CDR1 is MNHEY and CDR2 SMNVEV (reference sequence). Trimming stripped 5 bases from V and 0 bases from J, with 16 bases between. The CDR3 region is CASSIIPPASNTGELFF. CDR3 nucleotide sequence: TGTGCCAGCAGTATTATCCCACCGGCCTCGAACACCGGGGAGCTGTTTTTT.

This clonotype was seen at least ten times. A read error may produce the germline difference seen at one junction end. V is TRBV27 and J is TRBJ1-5; D gene ambiguous. The germline V gene has CDR1 MNHEY and CDR2 SMNVEV (reference sequence). The CDR3 is 14 residues long. The CDR3 DNA reads TGTGCCAGCAGGTTCGAGGGCAGCAGTCAGCCCCAGCATTTT. It codes for CASRFEGSSQPQHF.

The table lists this clonotype with many counts. As DNA, the CDR3 is TGTGCCAGCCAGGTCTCTCAGGGCGGGGAGCTGTTTTTT. It codes for CASQVSQGGELFF. V usage is TRBV2 and J usage is TRBJ2-2; the D gene is possibly TRBD1 (5 bases). There are 13 residues in the CDR3. V was pared by 8 bases and J by 7 bases, with 14 bases between. Germline V gives CDR1 SNHLY, CDR2 FYNNEI.

This clonotype appeared many times. The chain has TRBV7-2 and TRBJ2-3; no clear D. The CDR3 spans 13 residues. Germline V gene data show CDR1 as SGHTA and CDR2 as FQGNSA. Trimming shortened V by 1 base and J by 6 bases, and 8 bases separated the two germline ends. CDR3 bases: TGTGCCAGCAGCTTAGTTGGGTATGATACGCAGTATTTT. Its protein is CASSLVGYDTQYF.

This clonotype was detected ten times or more. The chain links TRBV28 to TRBJ1-5; 9 nucleotides match TRBD1. CDR1 and CDR2 from the germline V gene are MDHEN and SYDVKM. V trimming: 6 bases; J trimming: 2 bases; junction bases outside the gene matches: 11. CDR3 length equals 17 residues. The CDR3 sequence: CASSKYWGQGGNQPQHF. Written as DNA, the CDR3 is TGTGCCAGCAGCAAGTACTGGGGACAGGGAGGCAATCAGCCCCAGCATTTT.

With regard to this clonotype: One junction end disagrees with the germline gene, perhaps due to a read error. The V gene is TRBV5-1, the J gene TRBJ2-5, with TRBD2 matching over 7 bases. The CDR3 spans 16 residues. Germline loops: CDR1 SGHRS, CDR2 YFSETQ. CDR3 amino acids: CGSRVGRSAGVETQYF. The DNA of the CDR3 is TGCGGCAGCAGAGTCGGGAGGTCGGCGGGAGTGGAGACCCAGTACTTC.

The chain carries TRBV7-3 and TRBJ2-2; perhaps TRBD2 as D (6 bases). CDR1 is SGHTA and CDR2 is FQGTGA in the germline V gene. This CDR3 has 15 amino acids. Between the trimmed V and J ends, which lost 10 bases and 1 base, there was a span of 16 bases. In nucleotides, the CDR3 is TGTGCCACCTCACTGGGCGGGGTGAACACCGGGGAGCTGTTTTTT. This encodes CATSLGGVNTGELFF.

This clonotype appeared many times. This rearrangement joins TRBV12-3 or TRBV12-4 to TRBJ2-7; maybe TRBD2 (6 bases). This CDR3 spans 12 amino acids. Trimming stripped 2 bases from V and 5 bases from J, with 7 bases between. The CDR3 nucleotides are TGTGCCAGCAGTTTATGGGGGGACGAGCAGTACTTC. It yields the protein CASSLWGDEQYF.

In its sample, this clonotype was seen many times. The chain carries TRBV20-1 and TRBJ2-7; 13 bases are shared with TRBD2. With V trimmed by 6 bases and J by 2 bases, 10 bases remained unmatched. Germline CDR1 DFQATT, CDR2 SNEGSKA (reference sequence). CDR3 length: 16 amino acids. The CDR3 is CSALGGGTSGTYEQYF. In DNA form, the CDR3 reads TGCAGTGCCCTGGGGGGCGGGACTAGCGGGACCTACGAGCAGTACTTC.

The chain couples TRBV28 to TRBJ1-1; D unclear. The CDR3 extends over 12 amino acids. Germline CDR1 reads MDHEN; CDR2 reads SYDVKM. Trimming removed 4 bases from V and 5 bases from J, with 8 bases in between. CDR3 region: CASSWLRTEAFF. The CDR3 bases are TGTGCCAGCAGTTGGTTGAGGACTGAAGCTTTCTTT.

This clonotype appeared many times. The chain combines TRBV14 with TRBJ2-7; 7 bases agree with TRBD1. CDR1 and CDR2 from the germline V gene are SGHDN and FVKESK. Trimming took 4 bases from V and 0 from J; bases not matched to a gene: 12. The CDR3 totals 17 residues. In DNA, the CDR3 is TGTGCCAGCAGCCGTTTCCAAACCGGGACAGACTCCTACGAGCAGTACTTC. The encoded protein is CASSRFQTGTDSYEQYF. Complete variable domain (other parts from reference TRBV14 and TRBJ2-7): EAGVTQFPSHSVIEKGQTVTLRCDPISGHDNLYWYRRVMGKEIKFLLHFVKESKQDESGMPNNRFLAERTGGTYSTLKVQPAELEDSGVYFCASSRFQTGTDSYEQYFGPGTRLTVT.

The table lists this clonotype with many counts. V and J are TRBV5-1 and TRBJ2-7; either TRBD1 or TRBD2 may supply D (5 bases each). Deletions cut 4 bases from V and 0 bases from J, with 11 bases between. The CDR3 consists of 14 residues. The germline gives CDR1 SGHRS, CDR2 YFSETQ. DNA of the CDR3: TGCGCCAGCAGCGGGACGGCGAACTCCTACGAGCAGTACTTC. Its translation: CASSGTANSYEQYF.

This clonotype has a handful of counts. V and J are TRBV4-1 and TRBJ1-1; D remains unclear. This CDR3 comprises 16 residues. In germline, CDR1 is MGHRA, CDR2 YSYEKL. Trimming removed 3 bases from V and 3 bases from J, with 17 bases in between. CDR3 DNA: TGCGCCAGCAGCCAGAAACACCCACCAAGTCACACTGAAGCTTTCTTT. This gives the protein CASSQKHPPSHTEAFF.